This T cell receptor (beta chain) comes out of a study of T cell repertoires in cytomegalovirus infection. Study-level background: Peptides in the study included HLA-C-restricted and HLA-B-restricted CMV epitopes. It can be stated that public TCR beta signatures indicated CMV infection as well as a matching HLA type.

Broader study findings: The cumulative frequency of public TCR beta families identified carriers of CMV plus the relevant HLA. HLA-C-restricted CMV clonotypes gave the most frequent clonotype in two of eight donors.

Points on this clonotype: Its specificity is not known. This could be a read error, since a much larger clone is one nucleotide away.

TCRdb re-derived calls from the reads in MiXCR, one entry per CDR3 protein. The sample lists hundreds of thousands of distinct CDR3 sequences, around 31% occurring once. The TCR originated in a human donor in good health (CMV status not recorded). Some clones in this sample may be carry-over from other donors' samples. The sample here was cultured CD8+ T cells from PBMCs, taken from culture after CMV antigen stimulation.

The CDR3 loop is CASSFRETGERFF. The DNA for the CDR3 is TGTGCCAGCAGCTTCAGGGAAACCGGGGAGCGGTTTTTT. The chain has TRBV7-9 and TRBJ2-2; D is tentatively TRBD1 or TRBD2 (5 bases each). The CDR3 is 13 amino acids. The V gene's germline CDR1 is SEHNR and CDR2 FQNEAQ (reference sequence).